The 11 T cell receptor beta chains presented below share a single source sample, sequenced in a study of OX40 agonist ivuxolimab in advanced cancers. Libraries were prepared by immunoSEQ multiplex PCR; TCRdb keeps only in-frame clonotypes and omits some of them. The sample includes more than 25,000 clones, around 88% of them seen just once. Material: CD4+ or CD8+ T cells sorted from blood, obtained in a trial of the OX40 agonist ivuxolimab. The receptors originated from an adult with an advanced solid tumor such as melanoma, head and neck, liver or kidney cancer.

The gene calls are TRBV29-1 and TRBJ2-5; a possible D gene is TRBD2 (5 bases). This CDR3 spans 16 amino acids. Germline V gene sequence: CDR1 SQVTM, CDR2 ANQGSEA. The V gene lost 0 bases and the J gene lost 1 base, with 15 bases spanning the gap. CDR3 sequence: CSVEDFTGSPQETQYF. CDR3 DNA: TGCAGCGTTGAAGATTTCACGGGATCCCCCCAAGAGACCCAGTACTTC.

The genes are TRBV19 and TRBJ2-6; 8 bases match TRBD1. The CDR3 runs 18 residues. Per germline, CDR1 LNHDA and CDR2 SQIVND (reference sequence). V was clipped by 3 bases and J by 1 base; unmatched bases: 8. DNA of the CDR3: TGTGCCAGTAGTATTCAAGGACAGGGCGTTTCTGGGGCCAACGTCCTGACTTTC. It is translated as CASSIQGQGVSGANVLTF.

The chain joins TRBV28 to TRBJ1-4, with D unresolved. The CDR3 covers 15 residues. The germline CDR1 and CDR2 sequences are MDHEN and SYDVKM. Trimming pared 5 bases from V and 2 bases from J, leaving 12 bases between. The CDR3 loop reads CASSQTTKTNEKLFF. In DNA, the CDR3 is TGTGCCAGCAGTCAAACGACCAAGACTAATGAAAAACTGTTTTTT. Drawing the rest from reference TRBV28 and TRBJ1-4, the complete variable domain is DVKVTQSSRYLVKRTGEKVFLECVQDMDHENMFWYRQDPGLGLRLIYFSYDVKMKEKGDIPEGYSVSREKKERFSLILESASTNQTSMYLCASSQTTKTNEKLFFGSGTQLSVL.

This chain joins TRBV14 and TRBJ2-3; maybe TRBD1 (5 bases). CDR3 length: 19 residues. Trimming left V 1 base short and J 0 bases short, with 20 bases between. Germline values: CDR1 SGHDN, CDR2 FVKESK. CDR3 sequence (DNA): TGTGCCAGCAGCCAAGGGACCACCCTACGACAGCCTAGCACAGATACGCAGTATTTT. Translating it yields CASSQGTTLRQPSTDTQYF.

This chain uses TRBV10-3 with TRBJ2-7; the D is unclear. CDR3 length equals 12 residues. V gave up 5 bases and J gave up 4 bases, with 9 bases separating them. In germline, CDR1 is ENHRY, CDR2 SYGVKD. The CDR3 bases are TGTGCCATCAGTCAACCATTGTACGAGCAGTACTTC. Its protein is CAISQPLYEQYF.

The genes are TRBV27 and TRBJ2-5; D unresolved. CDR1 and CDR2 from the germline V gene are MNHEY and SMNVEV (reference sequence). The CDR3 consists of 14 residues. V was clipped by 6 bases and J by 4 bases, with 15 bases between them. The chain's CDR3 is CASSLSTGRETQYF. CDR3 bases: TGTGCCAGCAGCTTAAGTACCGGGCGAGAGACCCAGTACTTC.

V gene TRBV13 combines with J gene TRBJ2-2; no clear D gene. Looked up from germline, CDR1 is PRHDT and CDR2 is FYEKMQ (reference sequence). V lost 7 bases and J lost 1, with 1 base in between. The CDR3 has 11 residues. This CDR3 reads CASMNTGELFF. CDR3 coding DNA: TGTGCCAGCATGAACACCGGGGAGCTGTTTTTT. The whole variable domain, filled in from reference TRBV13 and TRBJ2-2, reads AAGVIQSPRHLIKEKRETATLKCYPIPRHDTVYWYQQGPGQDPQFLISFYEKMQSDKGSIPDRFSAQQFSDYHSELNMSSLELGDSALYFCASMNTGELFFGEGSRLTVL.

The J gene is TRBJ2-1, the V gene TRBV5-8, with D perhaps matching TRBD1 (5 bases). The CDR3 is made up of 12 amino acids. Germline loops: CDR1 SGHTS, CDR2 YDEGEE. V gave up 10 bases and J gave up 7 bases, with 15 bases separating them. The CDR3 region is CAFTTENNEQFF. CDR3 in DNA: TGTGCCTTCACGACAGAGAATAATGAGCAGTTCTTC.

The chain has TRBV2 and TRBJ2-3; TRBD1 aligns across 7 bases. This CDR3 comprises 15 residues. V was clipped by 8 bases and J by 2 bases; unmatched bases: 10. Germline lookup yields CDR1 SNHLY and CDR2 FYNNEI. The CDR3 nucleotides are TGTGCCAGCGGAACCACAGGGGCGATCACAGATACGCAGTATTTT. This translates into CASGTTGAITDTQYF.

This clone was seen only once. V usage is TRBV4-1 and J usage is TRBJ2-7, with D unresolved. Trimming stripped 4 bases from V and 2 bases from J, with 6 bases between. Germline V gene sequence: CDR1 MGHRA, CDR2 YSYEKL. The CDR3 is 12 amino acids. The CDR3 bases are TGCGCCAGCAGCCGCGGAACCTACGAGCAGTACTTC. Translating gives CASSRGTYEQYF.

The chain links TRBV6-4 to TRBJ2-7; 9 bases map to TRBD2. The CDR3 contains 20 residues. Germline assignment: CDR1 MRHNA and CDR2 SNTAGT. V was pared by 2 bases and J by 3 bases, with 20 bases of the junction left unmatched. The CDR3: CASSDPFSGSKRSNGYEQYF. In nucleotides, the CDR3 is TGTGCCAGCAGTGACCCCTTTAGCGGGAGTAAGCGAAGTAACGGCTACGAGCAGTACTTC.